This T cell receptor beta chain is drawn from a study of early T cells in non-severe SARS-CoV-2 infection (dated by TCRdb to the early 2020s). With regard to the full study: Bulk RNA from unsorted whole blood was used for TCR sequencing, so alpha and beta chains could not be paired.

The CDR3 has 13 amino acids, counting the end cysteine and phenylalanine. Just the 39-base CDR3 DNA is kept, in frame starting at base 1. Trimmed from V: 5 bases; trimmed from J: 2 bases; junction bases lacking a gene match: 3. The germline V gene (reference sequence) specifies MNHEY as CDR1 and SMNVEV as CDR2. Libraries were built with 5' RACE. The instrument was a NextSeq 500. To correct for sequencing error and PCR bias, the TCR library protocol tagged individual cDNA molecules with unique molecular identifiers. TCR alpha and beta chains were both sequenced, and the abundances of alpha and beta sequences in each sample were closely correlated with each other. Processing in the source paper ran as follows. Decombinator V4 was used to perform V gene, J gene and CDR3 annotation of TCR sequences. Expanded TCRs were defined as changing significantly between any two time points under a Poisson model with p below 0.0001. Abundances of TCRs were expressed as counts per million after normalisation to the total number of TCRs sequenced in each sample. MAIT TCRs were defined by TRAV1-2 paired with TRAJ12, TRAJ20 or TRAJ33, and iNKT TCRs by TRAV10 paired with TRAJ18. A search of VDJdb, accessed on 1 November 2021, was run for TCRs annotated to CMV, EBV and SARS-CoV-2, with TCRs annotated for multiple antigens excluded. The raw public data were reprocessed by TCRdb itself: fastp quality trimming at Q25, MiXCR clonotype calling, in-frame beta chains only. Each CDR3 protein gets just one entry, which takes the most common genes and DNA from the rows behind it. The V and J calls come from TCRdb's annotation, not from the publication. The sample table holds about 52,000 distinct CDR3 sequences, of which 8% to 13% were seen once. Roughly 13% of the sample belongs to the ten largest clones.

This was a case-control study nested in a cohort of healthcare workers in London, UK, who had nasopharyngeal swab PCR tests and blood samples taken every week. Healthcare workers were recruited between 23 and 31 March 2020, during the week of the UK lockdown, and were followed weekly for up to about 15 weeks. What the study reported, not specific to this receptor: VDJdb matching was skewed toward anti-spike CD8 responses and likely underestimated virus-specific expansions by missing private and CD4 specificities.

In this sample, this clonotype turned up many times. Its target antigen remains unknown. Qualities for individual bases were not recorded, and no much larger clone is one base off. The sample comprised whole blood. Here the chain combines TRBV27 and TRBJ2-7; 7 of the junction bases match TRBD2. The clonotype originates from an adult who was a healthcare worker with PCR-confirmed SARS-CoV-2 infection or an uninfected control (not recorded which). The base sequence is TGTGCCAGCAGTCAGCGGGGCCCCTACGAGCAGTACTTC. This is translated as CASSQRGPYEQYF.